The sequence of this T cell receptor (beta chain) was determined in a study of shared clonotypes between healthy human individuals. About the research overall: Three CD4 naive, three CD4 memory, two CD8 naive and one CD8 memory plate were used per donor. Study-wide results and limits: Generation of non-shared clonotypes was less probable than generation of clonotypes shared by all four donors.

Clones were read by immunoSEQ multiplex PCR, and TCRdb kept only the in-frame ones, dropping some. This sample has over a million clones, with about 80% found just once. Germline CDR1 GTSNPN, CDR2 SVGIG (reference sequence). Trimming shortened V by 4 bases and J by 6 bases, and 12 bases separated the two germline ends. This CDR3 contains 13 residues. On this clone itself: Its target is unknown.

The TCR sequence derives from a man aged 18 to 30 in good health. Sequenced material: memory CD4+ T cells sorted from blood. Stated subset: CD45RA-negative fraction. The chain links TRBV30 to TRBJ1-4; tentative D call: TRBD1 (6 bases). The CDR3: CAWKQGHYEKLFF. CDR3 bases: TGTGCCTGGAAACAGGGCCATTATGAAAAACTGTTTTTT.